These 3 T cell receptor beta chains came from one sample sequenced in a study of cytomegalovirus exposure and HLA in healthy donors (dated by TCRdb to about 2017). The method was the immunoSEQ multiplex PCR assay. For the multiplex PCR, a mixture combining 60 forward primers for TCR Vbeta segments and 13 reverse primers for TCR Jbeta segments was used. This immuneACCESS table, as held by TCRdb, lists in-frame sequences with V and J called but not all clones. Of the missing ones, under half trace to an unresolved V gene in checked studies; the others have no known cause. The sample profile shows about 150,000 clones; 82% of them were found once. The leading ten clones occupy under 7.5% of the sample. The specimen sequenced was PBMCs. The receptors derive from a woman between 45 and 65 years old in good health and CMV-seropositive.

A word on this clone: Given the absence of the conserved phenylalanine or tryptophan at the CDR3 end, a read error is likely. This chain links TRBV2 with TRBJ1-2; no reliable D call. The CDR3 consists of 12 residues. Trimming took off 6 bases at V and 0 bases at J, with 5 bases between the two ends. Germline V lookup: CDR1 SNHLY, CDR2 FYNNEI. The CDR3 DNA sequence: TGTGCCAGCAGGACTCCTAACTATGGCTACACCCTC. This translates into CASRTPNYGYTL.

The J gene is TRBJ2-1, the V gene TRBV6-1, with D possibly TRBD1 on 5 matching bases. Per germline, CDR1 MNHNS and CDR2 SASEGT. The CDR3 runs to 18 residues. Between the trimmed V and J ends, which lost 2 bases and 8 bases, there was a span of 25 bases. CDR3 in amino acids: CASSETSKGRVPWDEQFF. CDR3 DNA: TGTGCCAGCAGTGAAACTTCGAAGGGCAGGGTCCCCTGGGATGAGCAGTTCTTC.

The CDR3 nucleotides are TGTGCCAGCGTAGCGGTGAACACTGAAGCTTTCTTT. It specifies CASVAVNTEAFF. The V call is TRBV2, the J call TRBJ1-1; no definite D call. The V end was cut by 8 bases, the J end by 0 bases, with 7 bases between. This CDR3 has 12 residues. The germline V gene has CDR1 SNHLY and CDR2 FYNNEI.